The rows below give T cell receptor beta chains drawn from one sample of a study of graft-versus-host responses after intestinal transplantation. Sequenced by immunoSEQ multiplex PCR; TCRdb stores in-frame clones only, minus some. The sample lists about 10,000 clones; 30% to 40% were seen once. Sequencing used alloreactive CD4+ T cells from a mixed lymphocyte reaction culture, obtained before transplantation. Every receptor here comes from a human patient who was an organ donor for intestinal transplantation. Both conserved end residues are part of each CDR3. A D gene is named only where the DNA matches it firmly. Some rows have no size entry. The others give once, few or many, or a class for an expanded clone.

v_gene	d_gene	j_gene	abundance	CDR3nt	CDR3aa
TRBV29-1	.	TRBJ2-7	.	TGCAGCGCAGGGAACCCCTACGAGCAGTACTTC	CSAGNPYEQYF
TRBV4-1	.	TRBJ1-4	.	TGCGCCAGCAGCCACGGACAGAGACGTGAAAAACTGTTTTTT	CASSHGQRREKLFF
TRBV6-5	.	TRBJ1-1	.	TGTGCCAGCAGTTACTACGGTTCGAACACTGAAGCTTTCTTT	CASSYYGSNTEAFF
TRBV9	TRBD1	TRBJ1-1	.	TGTGCCAGCAGCTTTTCTGACAGGGCGGGAGAAGCTTTCTTT	CASSFSDRAGEAFF
TRBV6-1	.	TRBJ1-2	medium-sized	TGTGCCAGCAGCTACCCTCGAGCTAACTATGGCTACACCTTC	CASSYPRANYGYTF
TRBV5-4	.	TRBJ1-5	few	TGTGCCAGCAGCCAAGATCCAGCCGGTCCCGGCCCTAATCAGCCCCAGCATTTT	CASSQDPAGPGPNQPQHF
TRBV7-9	.	TRBJ2-7	.	TGTGCCAGCAGCTTAATGGCCCGAGCATACGAGCAGTACTTC	CASSLMARAYEQYF
TRBV5-8	.	TRBJ1-1	.	TGTGCCAGCAGCTTCAGACAGACGAACACTGAAGCTTTCTTT	CASSFRQTNTEAFF
TRBV5-1	TRBD1	TRBJ2-3	few	TGCGCCAGCAGCCACAGGGGTAGCACAGATACGCAGTATTTT	CASSHRGSTDTQYF
TRBV11-2	TRBD1	TRBJ2-4	once	TGTGCCAGCAGCTTAGAGACAGGGGGGGCCAAAAACATTCAGTACTTC	CASSLETGGAKNIQYF
TRBV19	.	TRBJ2-1	.	TGTGCCAGTAGTATCCTCGGGGGCGCGTACAATGAGCAGTTCTTC	CASSILGGAYNEQFF
TRBV5-6	.	TRBJ2-7	.	TGTGCCAGCAGCTTGACGGTGCCCGAGCAGTACTTC	CASSLTVPEQYF
TRBV28	.	TRBJ1-1	few	TGTGCCAGCAGCCCTCCTACGAACACTGAAGCTTTCTTT	CASSPPTNTEAFF
TRBV10-3	TRBD2	TRBJ2-7	medium-sized	TGTGCCATCAGTGAGTCGACTAGCGGGGGGGCCTACGAGCAGTACTTC	CAISESTSGGAYEQYF
TRBV4-2	TRBD2	TRBJ2-1	.	TGTGCCAGCAGCCAAGTAGCGGGATCCTACAATGAGCAGTTCTTC	CASSQVAGSYNEQFF
TRBV7-9	TRBD1	TRBJ1-2	medium-sized	TGTGCCAGCAGCTTAAACAACGTCGGACAGGGGCGGACGAGTGGCTACACCTTC	CASSLNNVGQGRTSGYTF
TRBV19	.	TRBJ2-5	few	TGTGCCAGTAGTATCTTTGGGGGGCCGGAAGAGACCCAGTACTTC	CASSIFGGPEETQYF
TRBV2	.	TRBJ2-3	medium-sized	TGTGCCAGCATTCGGGGGGCTATAACAGATACGCAGTATTTT	CASIRGAITDTQYF
TRBV4-1	.	TRBJ1-4	.	TGCGCCAGCAGCCAGGGGGTTAATGAAAAACTGTTTTTT	CASSQGVNEKLFF
TRBV4-1	.	TRBJ2-3	.	TGCGCCAGCAGCCAAGAGCCCGTGCTAGGAGCAGATACGCAGTATTTT	CASSQEPVLGADTQYF
TRBV7-8	TRBD1	TRBJ1-5	.	TGTGCCAGCAGCTTCCTCCGGGACAGGGGCAATCAGCCCCAGCATTTT	CASSFLRDRGNQPQHF
TRBV28	.	TRBJ2-3	few	TGTGCCAGCGGCCTCTTAGGAGGGGGTACTAGGGATACGCAGTATTTT	CASGLLGGGTRDTQYF
TRBV5-4	.	TRBJ2-4	.	TGTGCCAGCAGCTTGAGCAGGGGCATTCAGTACTTC	CASSLSRGIQYF
TRBV18	.	TRBJ2-6	.	TGTGCCAGCTCACCCCAGAGTGGAGCTGGGGCCAACGTCCTGACTTTC	CASSPQSGAGANVLTF
TRBV4-3	.	TRBJ1-4	few	TGCGCCAGCAGCCAAGAAGGGGCACGTAATGAAAAACTGTTTTTT	CASSQEGARNEKLFF
TRBV18	.	TRBJ1-5	medium-sized	TGTGCCAGCTCACCACCGGGCCGGGGGGGCAATCAGCCCCAGCATTTT	CASSPPGRGGNQPQHF
TRBV25-1	TRBD1	TRBJ1-1	few	TGTGCCAGCACCTCGACAGGGTTGAACACTGAAGCTTTCTTT	CASTSTGLNTEAFF
TRBV5-1	TRBD2	TRBJ2-1	.	TGCGCCGGGTCACGCGGGGGGGCCACCAATGAGCAGTTCTTC	CAGSRGGATNEQFF
TRBV7-9	TRBD1	TRBJ1-1	few	TGTGCCAGCAGCCGACAGGGACCAACTGAAGCTTTCTTT	CASSRQGPTEAFF
TRBV28	.	TRBJ1-1	few	TGCGCCGTGGGGATGAACACTGAAGCTTTCTTT	CAVGMNTEAFF
TRBV6-1	.	TRBJ2-1	.	TGTGCCAGCAGTGATCGGGGGGCCTATAATGGGCAGTTCTTC	CASSDRGAYNGQFF
TRBV4-2	TRBD1	TRBJ2-1	.	TGTGCCAGCAGAAACAGGGGGAATGAGCAGTTCTTC	CASRNRGNEQFF
TRBV5-4	.	TRBJ2-5	.	TGTGCCAGCAGCTATTATCAACGGGTGGCCCAGTACTTC	CASSYYQRVAQYF
TRBV4-2	.	TRBJ1-1	.	TGTGCCAGCAGCTCGAGTCTGAGTGGGGAAGCTTTCTTT	CASSSSLSGEAFF
TRBV7-1	TRBD1	TRBJ1-6	.	TGTGCCAGCAGCTCGTATCAGGGGGCGGCAAGTGGGACCCTCCACTTT	CASSSYQGAASGTLHF
TRBV18	.	TRBJ1-1	few	TGTGCCAGCTCACCACCGGGCCGCTTGAACACTGAAGCTTTCTTT	CASSPPGRLNTEAFF
TRBV6-5	.	TRBJ1-3	.	TGTGCCAGCAGTCAAAGGTTTGGAAACACCATATATTTT	CASSQRFGNTIYF
TRBV6-1	.	TRBJ2-2	.	TGTGCCAGCAGGCGGTCGAACACCGGGGAGCTGTTTTTT	CASRRSNTGELFF
TRBV28	.	TRBJ2-6	.	TGTGCCAGCATTCCGATCGGGGGGCAAAATGGGGCCAACGTCCTGACTTTC	CASIPIGGQNGANVLTF
TRBV4-2	.	TRBJ2-2	.	TGTGCCAGCAGCCAAGCCGTCGGCGGGGGCTACACCGGGGAGCTGTTTTTT	CASSQAVGGGYTGELFF
TRBV6-6	TRBD1	TRBJ2-7	.	TGTGCCAGCAGCACGGGACAGGGAACCTACGAGCAGTACTTC	CASSTGQGTYEQYF
TRBV7-6	.	TRBJ2-5	once	TGTGCCAGCAGCTTGCAGAGGGAGACCCAGTACTTC	CASSLQRETQYF
TRBV7-2	.	TRBJ2-2	.	TGTGCCAGCAGCTTACTAGCGAACACCGGGGAGCTGTTTTTT	CASSLLANTGELFF
TRBV19	TRBD1	TRBJ1-1	few	TGTGCCAGTAGTAGGCTTCTTCAGGGGGGCACTGAAGCTTTCTTT	CASSRLLQGGTEAFF
TRBV6-6	TRBD1	TRBJ2-7	few	TGTGCCAGCAGCAGGACAGGGTCCGAGCAGTACTTC	CASSRTGSEQYF
TRBV4-2	.	TRBJ2-7	medium-sized	TGTGCCAGCAGCCAAGATTTGGGTTACGAGCAGTACTTC	CASSQDLGYEQYF
TRBV5-4	.	TRBJ2-7	medium-sized	TGTGCCAGCAGATCAGGGAACAGGGATAGTGGCGAGCAGTACTTC	CASRSGNRDSGEQYF
TRBV18	.	TRBJ1-5	.	TGTGCCAGCTCACCACCACCCCAGGCAGGCAATCAGCCCCAGCATTTT	CASSPPPQAGNQPQHF
TRBV7-8	.	TRBJ2-2	.	TGTGCCAGCAGCCCGAGAGACGGGTACACCGGGGAGCTGTTTTTT	CASSPRDGYTGELFF
TRBV7-3	TRBD2	TRBJ2-3	.	TGTGCCAGCAGCTTAAGGCCAAACAGCGGGGTAGATACGCAGTATTTT	CASSLRPNSGVDTQYF
TRBV5-1	.	TRBJ2-2	few	TGCGCCAGCAGCACTGGGACCGGGGAGCTGTTTTTT	CASSTGTGELFF
TRBV18	.	TRBJ1-1	.	TGTGCCAGCTCTGGTCAGGGAGGGGACACTGAAGCTTTCTTT	CASSGQGGDTEAFF
TRBV4-1	.	TRBJ2-7	medium-sized	TGCGCCAGCAGCCAAGCTCATACTACCTCCTACGAGCAGTACTTC	CASSQAHTTSYEQYF
TRBV5-3	.	TRBJ1-5	.	TGTGCCAGAAGCCCCCCTGCTATGACAGTTTATTCTCAGCCCCAGCATTTT	CARSPPAMTVYSQPQHF
TRBV7-9	.	TRBJ2-3	.	TGTGCCAGCAGCTTAGCGTACACGGGGACTAGCACAGATACGCAGTATTTT	CASSLAYTGTSTDTQYF
TRBV7-9	.	TRBJ1-4	few	TGTGCCAGCAGCTTATGGGGGCAGAATGAAAAACTGTTTTTT	CASSLWGQNEKLFF
TRBV6-5	.	TRBJ2-3	.	TGTGCCAGCAGTTACTCGTTGCAGGCGGGAAATACGCAGTATTTT	CASSYSLQAGNTQYF
TRBV28	.	TRBJ2-3	.	TGTGCCAGCAGTTTATGGATACTGACGCAGGCAGATACGCAGTATTTT	CASSLWILTQADTQYF
TRBV2	.	TRBJ2-2	large	TGTGCCAGCAGTAAAGCGCACGGGGGCGGGGAGCTGTTTTTT	CASSKAHGGGELFF
TRBV7-9	TRBD1	TRBJ2-2	few	TGTGCCGGGAGATGGGGACAGGGGATCACCGGGGAGCTGTTTTTT	CAGRWGQGITGELFF